The subject of this entry is one TCR beta chain. This sample is part of a study of molecular identifiers for immune sequencing clone quantification. One entry per CDR3 protein, called by TCRdb with MiXCR from the PCR reads. This sample yields over 550,000 distinct CDR3 sequences, of which 25% are seen a single time; approximately 0.75% belongs to the top ten. The CDR3 length is 15 residues. Per germline, CDR1 SNHLY and CDR2 FYNNEI. V was clipped by 6 bases and J by 1 base; unmatched bases: 9. The genes are TRBV2 and TRBJ2-7, with TRBD2 matching 7 bases. What was sequenced was naive CD8+ T cells from blood, with Jurkat cell RNA spiked in. Subset defined: FACS-sorted CD8+CD4-CCR7+CD45RA+ naive T cells. The sequence derives from a human donor in good health. Some libraries in this study had Jurkat cell RNA spiked in. The CDR3 loop reads CASRTPGLPSYEQYF. Written as DNA, the CDR3 is TGTGCCAGCAGGACCCCGGGACTACCATCCTACGAGCAGTACTTC. Using reference TRBV2 and TRBJ2-7 for the parts outside the CDR3, the full variable domain is EPEVTQTPSHQVTQMGQEVILRCVPISNHLYFYWYRQILGQKVEFLVSFYNNEISEKSEIFDDQFSVERPDGSNFTLKIRSTKLEDSAMYFCASRTPGLPSYEQYFGPGTRLTVT.